This T cell receptor beta chain appears in the sequencing data of a study of blood T cells in healthy people across ages. Whole-study results and caveats: Naive and antigen-experienced cells could not be conclusively compared, given unsorted PBMCs. Relative to aged donors, long-lived donors carried more naive CD4+ cells and displayed higher diversity.

Trimming shortened V by 3 bases and J by 2 bases, and 10 bases separated the two germline ends. There are 14 residues in the CDR3. Comments on this clonotype: Its target is unknown.

With a J-beta primer mix and a sample-barcoded 5' primer, a second PCR ran 7 to 11 cycles. TCRdb reanalysed the 5' RACE reads using MiXCR and keeps one entry per CDR3 protein. Here the sample spans roughly 500,000 distinct CDR3 sequences, 27% being singletons. This rearrangement joins TRBV12-3 or TRBV12-4 to TRBJ2-5; the D is unclear. Source material: blood. The origin of this receptor is a woman in her 70s in good health. CDR3 in amino acids: CASSFTVLQETQYF. CDR3 coding DNA: TGTGCCAGCAGTTTTACAGTGCTTCAAGAGACCCAGTACTTC.